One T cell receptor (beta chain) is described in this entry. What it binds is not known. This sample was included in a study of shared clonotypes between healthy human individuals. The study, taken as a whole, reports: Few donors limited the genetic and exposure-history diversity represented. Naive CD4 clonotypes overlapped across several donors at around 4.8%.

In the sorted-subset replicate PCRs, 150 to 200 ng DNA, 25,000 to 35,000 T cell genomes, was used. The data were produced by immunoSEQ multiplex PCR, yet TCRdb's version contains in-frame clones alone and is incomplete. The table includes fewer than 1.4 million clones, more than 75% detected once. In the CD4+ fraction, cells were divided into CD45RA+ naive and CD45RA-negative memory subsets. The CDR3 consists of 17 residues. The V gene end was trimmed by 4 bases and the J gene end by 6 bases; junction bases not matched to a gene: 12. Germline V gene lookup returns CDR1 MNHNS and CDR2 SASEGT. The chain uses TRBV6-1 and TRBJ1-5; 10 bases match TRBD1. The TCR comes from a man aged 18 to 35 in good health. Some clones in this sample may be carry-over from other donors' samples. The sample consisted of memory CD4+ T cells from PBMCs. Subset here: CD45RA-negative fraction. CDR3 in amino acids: CASSAITTRDRGQPQHF. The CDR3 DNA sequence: TGTGCCAGCAGTGCGATTACGACCCGGGACAGGGGTCAGCCCCAGCATTTT.